This TCR beta chain was obtained from a study of T cells in Graves' hyperthyroidism and ophthalmopathy. General study points: Separation of ophthalmopathy from stable hyperthyroidism was achieved by a 13 V-J model. Blood also carried most thyroid clonotypes expanded above 0.001.

What was amplified from RNA transcripts were TCR beta CDR3 regions. With the HTBI primer set, the TCR CDR3 went through a first round of RT-PCR. MiXCR, applied by TCRdb to the multiplex PCR reads, yields one record per CDR3 protein. Here the sample spans roughly 500,000 distinct CDR3 sequences, 40% to 50% being singletons. Deletions cut 1 base from V and 3 bases from J, with 9 bases between. This CDR3 comprises 14 residues. The table lists this clonotype with many counts. Its matching antigen is unknown. Those patients with uncontrolled infection, other autoimmune disease, pregnancy or lactation were excluded. Each diagnosis drew on symptoms, thyroxine, TRAb, thyroid ultrasound and orbital computed tomography findings.

The rearrangement uses TRBV12-3 or TRBV12-4 and TRBJ2-5, with D possibly being TRBD1 or TRBD2 (5 bases each). What was sequenced was peripheral blood or thyroid tissue (not recorded which). The TCR originated in an adult woman with Graves' disease, either hyperthyroidism or ophthalmopathy (not recorded which). The DNA for the CDR3 is TGTGCCAGCAGTTTAGGGGACCTAAAAGAGACCCAGTACTTC. It is translated as CASSLGDLKETQYF.